The 32 T cell receptor beta chains given below trace back to one sample, sequenced in a study of technical replicates of blood from a few donors (dated by TCRdb to about 2017). Receptor amplification or capture employed the immunoSEQ multiplex PCR assay. TCRdb re-hosts the immuneACCESS table, in-frame sequences only. Its copies lack some clones; in the studies checked, an unresolved V gene accounts for under half of them, and the cause for the rest is not known. The sample records around 62,000 clones, approximately 97% of which are singletons. The top ten clonotypes cover roughly 0.25% of the sample. The sample was T cells isolated from PBMCs. These receptors came from a human donor in good health.

This clone was found once. The rearrangement joins TRBV7-9 to TRBJ2-3; the match to TRBD2 covers 12 bases. V lost 7 bases, J lost 5 bases, and 7 bases stayed unmatched. Germline CDR1 and CDR2: SEHNR and FQNEAQ (reference sequence). The CDR3 length is 15 residues. In nucleotides, the CDR3 is TGTGCCAGCACCCTGGGACTAGCGGGCAAAGATACGCAGTATTTT. The encoded protein is CASTLGLAGKDTQYF.

The chain recombines TRBV7-2 with TRBJ2-1; D uncertain. The germline CDR1 and CDR2 sequences are SGHTA and FQGNSA. The CDR3 covers 13 residues. Trimming pared 7 bases from V and 3 bases from J, leaving 10 bases between. The CDR3 here is CASTSNVYNEQFF. The CDR3 DNA sequence: TGTGCCAGCACGAGCAACGTCTACAATGAGCAGTTCTTC.

J is TRBJ2-1 and V is TRBV11-2; TRBD2 is a possible D gene (6 bases). This CDR3 has 15 residues. The germline V gene has CDR1 SGHAT and CDR2 FQNNGV. Trimming took off 8 bases at V and 7 bases at J, with 21 bases between the two ends. CDR3 nucleotide sequence: TGTGCCAGCCGGATGCTGGCGGGAACTTTGAATGAGCAGTTCTTC. Translating gives CASRMLAGTLNEQFF.

The rearrangement links TRBV19 to TRBJ1-2; D might be TRBD1 (5 bases). The V end lost 0 bases, the J end lost 5 bases, and 7 bases lay between the germline ends. The CDR3 extends over 13 amino acids. CDR1 and CDR2 from the germline V gene are LNHDA and SQIVND (reference sequence). CDR3 in amino acids: CASSIEGLYGYTF. CDR3 nucleotide sequence: TGTGCCAGTAGTATAGAGGGGCTTTATGGCTACACCTTC. Full variable domain (outside the CDR3, taken from reference TRBV19 and TRBJ1-2): DGGITQSPKYLFRKEGQNVTLSCEQNLNHDAMYWYRQDPGQGLRLIYYSQIVNDFQKGDIAEGYSVSREKKESFPLTVTSAQKNPTAFYLCASSIEGLYGYTFGSGTRLTVV.

The chain employs TRBV10-3 and TRBJ2-1; TRBD2 agrees at 9 bases. Germline lookup yields CDR1 ENHRY and CDR2 SYGVKD. V trimming: 4 bases; J trimming: 5 bases; junction bases outside the gene matches: 6. The CDR3 is 15 amino acids. The CDR3 sequence: CAISAGTSSNNEQFF. The CDR3 DNA is TGTGCCATCAGTGCTGGGACTAGCAGCAACAATGAGCAGTTCTTC.

The gene calls are TRBV9 and TRBJ1-4; D is unresolved. This CDR3 has 17 residues. V lost 0 bases and J lost 3, with 15 bases in between. The V gene's germline CDR1 is SGDLS and CDR2 YYNGEE. DNA for the CDR3: TGTGCCAGCAGCGTAGGAGGCATTCAAACGGCTAATGAAAAACTGTTTTTT. This gives the protein CASSVGGIQTANEKLFF. The entire variable domain, with the rest obtained from reference TRBV9 and TRBJ1-4, is as follows: DSGVTQTPKHLITATGQRVTLRCSPRSGDLSVYWYQQSLDQGLQFLIQYYNGEERAKGNILERFSAQQFPDLHSELNLSSLELGDSALYFCASSVGGIQTANEKLFFGSGTQLSVL.

This clone was seen only once. The rearrangement uses TRBV19 and TRBJ1-1; D is possibly TRBD1 (5 bases). V shed 4 bases and J shed 0 bases, with 12 bases lying between them. In germline, CDR1 is LNHDA, CDR2 SQIVND (reference sequence). The CDR3 is 15 amino acids. In DNA, the CDR3 is TGTGCCAGTAGTAGAACAGGTTTCATGAACACTGAAGCTTTCTTT. Translating it yields CASSRTGFMNTEAFF.

V gene TRBV6-1 combines with J gene TRBJ1-2; 7 positions agree with TRBD1. The V gene end was trimmed by 6 bases and the J gene end by 8 bases; junction bases not matched to a gene: 6. The germline CDR1 and CDR2 sequences are MNHNS and SASEGT. This CDR3 has 12 residues. The CDR3 bases are TGTGCCAGCAGCGGAGGGGGCGCAGGCTACACCTTC. Its translation: CASSGGGAGYTF.

The CDR3 DNA follows: TGCGCCAGCAGCCAAGCCGGGACAGAGATCTACGAGCAGTACTTC. This translates into CASSQAGTEIYEQYF. The chain employs TRBV4-3 and TRBJ2-7; 7 positions match TRBD1. V lost 1 base and J lost 3; bases outside the gene matches: 6. The germline V gene has CDR1 LGHNA and CDR2 YSLEER. The CDR3 loop spans 15 amino acids.

This clone was found once. V is TRBV30 and J is TRBJ2-1; 9 bases are shared with TRBD2. This CDR3 comprises 16 residues. Germline V gene lookup returns CDR1 GTSNPN and CDR2 SVGIG (reference sequence). Trimming at V came to 6 bases and at J to 4 bases, leaving 13 bases not matched to a gene. The CDR3 DNA reads TGTGCCTGCCCCCCCGAGGAACTAGCGGGTTACAATGAGCAGTTCTTC. It codes for CACPPEELAGYNEQFF.

This chain uses TRBV7-9 with TRBJ1-2, with 9 bases matching TRBD1. The CDR3 runs 18 residues. Germline V lookup: CDR1 SEHNR, CDR2 FQNEAQ (reference sequence). The V gene end was trimmed by 4 bases and the J gene end by 3 bases; junction bases not matched to a gene: 15. This CDR3 reads CASSSYSSDRGSDYGYTF. The CDR3, as DNA: TGTGCCAGCAGCTCCTATAGCAGTGACAGGGGGAGTGACTATGGCTACACCTTC. The full variable domain, in which reference TRBV7-9 and TRBJ1-2 provide the parts outside the CDR3, is DTGVSQNPRHKITKRGQNVTFRCDPISEHNRLYWYRQTLGQGPEFLTYFQNEAQLEKSRLLSDRFSAERPKGSFSTLEIQRTEQGDSAMYLCASSSYSSDRGSDYGYTFGSGTRLTVV.

J is TRBJ1-5 and V is TRBV30, with a weak D call TRBD1 (5 bases). The V and J ends lost 3 bases and 1 base respectively, with 10 bases between them. CDR1 and CDR2 from the germline V gene are GTSNPN and SVGIG (reference sequence). The CDR3 sequence is 14 residues long. CDR3 bases: TGTGCCTGGAGCGGGGGACTGAGCAATCAGCCCCAGCATTTT. Translation: CAWSGGLSNQPQHF.

A note on this clone: The junction and the germline gene differ at one end; a read error may be behind it. The chain carries TRBV5-1 and TRBJ2-2, with D perhaps TRBD1 (5 bases). The CDR3 contains 14 residues. CDR1 and CDR2 (germline): SGHRS, YFSETQ. The CDR3 here is CASSLSGNPGELFF. The DNA for the CDR3 is TGCGCCAGCAGCTTGTCAGGGAACCCCGGGGAGCTGTTTTTT.

This sequence joins TRBV27 and TRBJ1-5; 7 bases line up with TRBD1. V lost 5 bases, J lost 1 base, and 5 bases stayed unmatched. The CDR3 length is 15 residues. The germline gives CDR1 MNHEY, CDR2 SMNVEV (reference sequence). The CDR3 here is CASSPLGQSNQPQHF. The CDR3 nucleotides are TGTGCCAGCAGTCCATTGGGACAGAGCAATCAGCCCCAGCATTTT.

This chain joins TRBV13 and TRBJ2-2; the D is unclear. This CDR3 contains 15 residues. V lost 5 bases, J lost 1 base, and 11 bases lay in between. CDR1 PRHDT and CDR2 FYEKMQ come from the germline V gene (reference sequence). DNA of the CDR3: TGTGCCAGCAGCCAGAACGCGGTGAACACCGGGGAGCTGTTTTTT. It codes for CASSQNAVNTGELFF.

V gene TRBV30 combines with J gene TRBJ2-7, with 10 bases aligning to TRBD2. V was pared by 0 bases and J by 3 bases, with 8 bases of the junction left unmatched. CDR1 and CDR2 (germline): GTSNPN, SVGIG (reference sequence). The CDR3 sequence is 16 residues long. CDR3 in DNA: TGTGCCTGGAGTGTAGCCACTAGCGGGATGGTCTACGAGCAGTACTTC. This gives the protein CAWSVATSGMVYEQYF.

V usage is TRBV7-8 and J usage is TRBJ1-2; TRBD1 might be the D (6 bases). The CDR3 runs 17 residues. Germline V gene lookup returns CDR1 SGHVS and CDR2 FQNEAQ. Trimming stripped 2 bases from V and 5 bases from J, with 21 bases between. Written as DNA, the CDR3 is TGTGCCAGCAGCTTATTAACTGGGGTTGGGGGCTTATATGGCTACACCTTC. Translated, it gives CASSLLTGVGGLYGYTF.

The chain carries TRBV19 and TRBJ2-1; the D is unclear. Per the germline V gene, CDR1 is LNHDA and CDR2 is SQIVND (reference sequence). CDR3 size: 11 residues. V was pared by 5 bases and J by 6 bases, with 5 bases between. CDR3 sequence (DNA): TGTGCCAGTAGTGTCGGCAATGAGCAGTTCTTC. Translation gives CASSVGNEQFF.

The chain uses TRBV19 and TRBJ2-3; TRBD2 matches 7 bases. Losses at the gene ends were 7 bases for V and 6 bases for J; bases not matched to a gene: 10. This CDR3 region has 14 residues. Germline CDR1 and CDR2: LNHDA and SQIVND (reference sequence). This CDR3 is CASTYTGRADTQYF. CDR3 nucleotide sequence: TGTGCCAGTACCTATACTGGGAGGGCCGATACGCAGTATTTT.

The chain employs TRBV5-4 and TRBJ2-7; 9 bases line up with TRBD1. This CDR3 is 14 amino acids long. Unmatched junction bases numbered 3, after V lost 0 bases and J lost 5 bases. Germline CDR1 is SGHNT and CDR2 is YYREEE (reference sequence). This CDR3 is CASSLARTGDEQYF. The CDR3, as DNA: TGTGCCAGCAGCTTGGCTAGGACAGGGGACGAGCAGTACTTC.

This sequence joins TRBV7-2 and TRBJ2-3; 8 bases are shared with TRBD2. In germline, CDR1 is SGHTA, CDR2 FQGNSA. Trimming removed 5 bases from V and 4 bases from J; junction bases left unmatched: 8. The CDR3 loop spans 15 amino acids. DNA of the CDR3: TGTGCCAGCAGCCTTTTAGCGGGATTGGCAGATACGCAGTATTTT. Protein sequence: CASSLLAGLADTQYF.

This clone was recorded once. This sequence joins TRBV4-1 and TRBJ1-4; D remains unclear. Germline V CDR1 and CDR2: MGHRA, YSYEKL. The CDR3 contains 16 residues. V lost 4 bases and J lost 0, with 12 bases in between. CDR3 sequence: CASSPRAAATNEKLFF. The CDR3 DNA is TGCGCCAGCAGCCCCCGAGCCGCTGCAACTAATGAAAAACTGTTTTTT.

V gene TRBV11-3 combines with J gene TRBJ2-1; possible D gene TRBD1, 6 bases. The CDR3 is 16 residues long. The V end was cut by 2 bases, the J end by 2 bases, with 13 bases between. Germline loops: CDR1 SGHNT, CDR2 YENEEA. CDR3 DNA sequence: TGTGCCAGCAGCTTAATTGGACAGATCCCCTACAATGAGCAGTTCTTC. This sequence encodes CASSLIGQIPYNEQFF.

In the case of this clone: The junction departs from the called germline gene at one end, perhaps through a read error. This chain uses TRBV28 with TRBJ1-5, with D perhaps matching TRBD1 (6 bases). Per germline, CDR1 MDHEN and CDR2 SYDVKM. The CDR3 covers 14 residues. CDR3 loop: CASRSQGSNQPQHF. The DNA of the CDR3 is TGTGCAAGCAGGAGTCAGGGGAGCAATCAGCCCCAGCATTTT. Variable domain in full (rest from reference TRBV28 and TRBJ1-5): DVKVTQSSRYLVKRTGEKVFLECVQDMDHENMFWYRQDPGLGLRLIYFSYDVKMKEKGDIPEGYSVSREKKERFSLILESASTNQTSMYLCASRSQGSNQPQHFGDGTRLSIL.

The DNA of the CDR3 is TGTGCCAGCAACCGCAGGGGGCCTAATGAAGCTTTCTTT. Protein sequence: CASNRRGPNEAFF. V is TRBV14 and J is TRBJ1-1, with TRBD1 identical over 8 bases. This CDR3 has 13 amino acids. V was pared by 7 bases and J by 7 bases, with 8 bases of the junction left unmatched. Germline loops: CDR1 SGHDN, CDR2 FVKESK.

The chain combines TRBV6-6 with TRBJ2-7; no firm D call. The CDR3 is 14 amino acids. Germline V gene sequence: CDR1 MNHNY, CDR2 SVGAGI (reference sequence). V was cut by 2 bases and J by 3 bases, with 11 bases left in between. The CDR3 bases are TGTGCCAGCAGTTACAATGCGGAGAGCTACGAGCAGTACTTC. It encodes CASSYNAESYEQYF.

This clone was detected only once. The chain couples TRBV7-2 to TRBJ2-1; D gene uncertain. This CDR3 is 13 amino acids long. V was clipped by 1 base and J by 6 bases, with 7 bases between them. The germline CDR1 and CDR2 sequences are SGHTA and FQGNSA. The CDR3 region is CASSLGPSNEQFF. The CDR3 nucleotides read TGTGCCAGCAGCTTAGGGCCTAGCAATGAGCAGTTCTTC. Drawing the rest from reference TRBV7-2 and TRBJ2-1, the complete variable domain is GAGVSQSPSNKVTEKGKDVELRCDPISGHTALYWYRQSLGQGLEFLIYFQGNSAPDKSGLPSDRFSAERTGGSVSTLTIQRTQQEDSAVYLCASSLGPSNEQFFGPGTRLTVL.

The chain is built from TRBV6-4 and TRBJ2-3; TRBD1 agrees at 8 bases. CDR3 length: 14 amino acids. Looked up from germline, CDR1 is MRHNA and CDR2 is SNTAGT. The V segment lost 10 bases and the J segment 2 bases; nucleotides outside the gene matches: 8. For the CDR3, the DNA is TGTGCCAATGCGGACAGGGAGGTCACAGATACGCAGTATTTT. Protein sequence: CANADREVTDTQYF.

The chain combines TRBV30 with TRBJ2-1; 9 nucleotides align to TRBD2. V lost 2 bases and J lost 3; bases outside the gene matches: 8. This CDR3 comprises 16 residues. CDR1 is GTSNPN and CDR2 is SVGIG in the germline V gene (reference sequence). In DNA form, the CDR3 reads TGTGCCTGGAGTCTAATGGCGGGAGGGTTCTACAATGAGCAGTTCTTC. Translation gives CAWSLMAGGFYNEQFF.

The rearrangement uses TRBV7-2 and TRBJ1-3; D not resolved. The V end lost 0 bases, the J end lost 0 bases, and 6 bases lay between the germline ends. Germline-derived CDR1 and CDR2 are SGHTA and FQGNSA. The CDR3 sequence is 15 residues long. Here the CDR3 reads CASSLAAGSGNTIYF. The DNA for the CDR3 is TGTGCCAGCAGCTTAGCGGCAGGCTCTGGAAACACCATATATTTT.

V and J are TRBV30 and TRBJ2-2; 15 bases map to TRBD2. With V trimmed by 4 bases and J by 6 bases, 6 bases remained unmatched. Germline assignment: CDR1 GTSNPN and CDR2 SVGIG (reference sequence). The CDR3 has 16 residues. This CDR3 is CAWTGLAGGFSGELFF. In nucleotides, the CDR3 is TGTGCCTGGACGGGACTAGCGGGAGGATTTTCCGGGGAGCTGTTTTTT.

J is TRBJ2-1 and V is TRBV16; no clear D gene. The V gene's germline CDR1 is KGHSY and CDR2 FQNENV. Trimming shortened V by 1 base and J by 7 bases, and 8 bases separated the two germline ends. The CDR3 is made up of 13 amino acids. The CDR3 loop reads CASSQLTVNEQFF. DNA for the CDR3: TGTGCCAGCAGCCAATTAACAGTAAATGAGCAGTTCTTC. The full variable domain, its missing parts supplied by reference TRBV16 and TRBJ2-1, is GEEVAQTPKHLVRGEGQKAKLYCAPIKGHSYVFWYQQVLKNEFKFLISFQNENVFDETGMPKERFSAKCLPNSPCSLEIQATKLEDSAVYFCASSQLTVNEQFFGPGTRLTVL.